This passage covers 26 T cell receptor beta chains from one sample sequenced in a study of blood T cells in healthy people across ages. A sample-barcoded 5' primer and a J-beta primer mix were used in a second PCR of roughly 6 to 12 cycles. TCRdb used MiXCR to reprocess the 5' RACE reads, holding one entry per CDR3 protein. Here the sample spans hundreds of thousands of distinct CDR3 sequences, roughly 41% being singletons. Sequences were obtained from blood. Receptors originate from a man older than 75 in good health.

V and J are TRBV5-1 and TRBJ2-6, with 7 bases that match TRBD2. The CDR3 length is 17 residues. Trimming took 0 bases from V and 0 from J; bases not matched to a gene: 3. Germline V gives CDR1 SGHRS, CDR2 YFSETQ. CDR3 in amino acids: CASSLVSGNSGANVLTF. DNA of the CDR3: TGCGCCAGCAGCTTGGTAAGCGGGAACTCTGGGGCCAACGTCCTGACTTTC.

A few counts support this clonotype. CDR3 loop: CASSFRPWDTQYF. The CDR3 DNA reads as TGTGCCAGCAGCTTTCGGCCATGGGATACGCAGTATTTT. The J gene is TRBJ2-3, the V gene TRBV7-6, with no clear D. Per the germline V gene, CDR1 is SGHVS and CDR2 is FNYEAQ. V was trimmed by 3 bases and J by 6 bases, leaving 10 bases between them. CDR3 size: 13 residues.

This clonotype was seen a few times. CDR3 residues: CASSIQRGYQETQYF. The CDR3 DNA reads TGTGCCAGTAGCATCCAGAGGGGGTACCAAGAGACCCAGTACTTC. V is TRBV19 and J is TRBJ2-5; a weak D match, TRBD1 (6 bases). Trimming left V 6 bases short and J 0 bases short, with 14 bases between. Germline assignment: CDR1 LNHDA and CDR2 SQIVND (reference sequence). This CDR3 spans 15 amino acids.

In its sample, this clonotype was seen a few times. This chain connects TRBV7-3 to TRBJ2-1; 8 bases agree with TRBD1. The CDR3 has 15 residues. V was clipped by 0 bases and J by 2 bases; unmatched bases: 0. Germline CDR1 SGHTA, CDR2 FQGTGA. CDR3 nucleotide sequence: TGTGCCAGCAGCTTAACGACAGGGGCCTACAATGAGCAGTTCTTC. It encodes CASSLTTGAYNEQFF.

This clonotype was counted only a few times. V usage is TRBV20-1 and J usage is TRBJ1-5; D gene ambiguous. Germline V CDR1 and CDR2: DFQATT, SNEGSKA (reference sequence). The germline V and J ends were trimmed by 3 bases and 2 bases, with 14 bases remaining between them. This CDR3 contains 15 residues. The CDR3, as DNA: TGCAGTGCTAGCGCTCTAGGCAGCGGCAATCAGCCCCAGCATTTT. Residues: CSASALGSGNQPQHF.

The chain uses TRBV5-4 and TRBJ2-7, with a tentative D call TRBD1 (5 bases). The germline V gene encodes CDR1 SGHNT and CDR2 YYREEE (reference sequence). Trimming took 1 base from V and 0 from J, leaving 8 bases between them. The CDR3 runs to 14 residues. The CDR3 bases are TGTGCCAGCAGCTTGATGCAGGGCTCCTACGAGCAGTACTTC. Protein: CASSLMQGSYEQYF.

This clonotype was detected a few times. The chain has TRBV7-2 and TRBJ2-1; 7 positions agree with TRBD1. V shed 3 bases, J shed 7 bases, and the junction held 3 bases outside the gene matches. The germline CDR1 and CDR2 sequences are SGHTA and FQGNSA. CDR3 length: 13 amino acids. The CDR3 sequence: CASSFYRGNEQFF. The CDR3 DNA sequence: TGTGCCAGCAGCTTCTACAGGGGTAATGAGCAGTTCTTC.

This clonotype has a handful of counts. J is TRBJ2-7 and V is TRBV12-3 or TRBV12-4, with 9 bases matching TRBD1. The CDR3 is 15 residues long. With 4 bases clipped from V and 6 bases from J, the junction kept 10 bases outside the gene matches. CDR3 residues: CASSYRGLAISEQYF. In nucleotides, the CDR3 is TGTGCCAGCAGTTACAGGGGGCTCGCGATCTCCGAGCAGTACTTC.

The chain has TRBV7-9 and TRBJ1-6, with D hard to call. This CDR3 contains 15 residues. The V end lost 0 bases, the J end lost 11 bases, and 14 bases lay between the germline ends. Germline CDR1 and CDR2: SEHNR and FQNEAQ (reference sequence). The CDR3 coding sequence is TGTGCCAGCAGCTTAGCGGGCAGGAACGGGACACCCCTCCACTTT. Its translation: CASSLAGRNGTPLHF.

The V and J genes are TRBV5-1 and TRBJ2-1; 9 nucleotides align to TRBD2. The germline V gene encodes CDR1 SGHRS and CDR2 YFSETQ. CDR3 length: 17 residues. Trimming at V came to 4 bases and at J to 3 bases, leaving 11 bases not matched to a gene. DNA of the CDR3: TGCGCCAGCAGCGACGACGTAGCGGGGGCCCTCTACAATGAGCAGTTCTTC. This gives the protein CASSDDVAGALYNEQFF.

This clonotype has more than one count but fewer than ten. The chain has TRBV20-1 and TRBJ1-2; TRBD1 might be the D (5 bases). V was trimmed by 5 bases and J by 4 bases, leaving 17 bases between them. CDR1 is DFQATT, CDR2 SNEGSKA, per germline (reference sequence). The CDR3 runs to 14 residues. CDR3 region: CSASLRGASYGYTF. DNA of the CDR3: TGCAGTGCTTCACTGAGAGGGGCATCCTATGGCTACACCTTC.

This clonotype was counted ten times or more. CDR3 sequence: CASSQGRSYGYTF. CDR3 DNA sequence: TGCGCCAGCAGCCAGGGCCGAAGCTATGGCTACACCTTC. The chain combines TRBV4-3 with TRBJ1-2; D not certain. Trimming took 3 bases from V and 4 from J, leaving 9 bases between them. The CDR3 runs 13 residues. Looked up from germline, CDR1 is LGHNA and CDR2 is YSLEER.

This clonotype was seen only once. DNA of the CDR3: TGTGCCAGCAGTTTATCGACTAGCGGGGGCCGCAATGAGCAGTACTTC. Translating gives CASSLSTSGGRNEQYF. V and J are TRBV27 and TRBJ2-5, with 12 bases that match TRBD2. Germline V gene data show CDR1 as MNHEY and CDR2 as SMNVEV (reference sequence). The trim removed 0 bases at V and 11 bases at J, leaving 10 bases unmatched. The CDR3 totals 16 residues.

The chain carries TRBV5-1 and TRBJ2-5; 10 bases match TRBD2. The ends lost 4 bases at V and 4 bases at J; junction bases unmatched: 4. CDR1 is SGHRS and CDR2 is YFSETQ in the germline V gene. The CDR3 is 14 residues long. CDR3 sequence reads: CASSVQREGETQYF. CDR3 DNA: TGCGCCAGCAGCGTGCAGCGGGAGGGAGAGACCCAGTACTTC.

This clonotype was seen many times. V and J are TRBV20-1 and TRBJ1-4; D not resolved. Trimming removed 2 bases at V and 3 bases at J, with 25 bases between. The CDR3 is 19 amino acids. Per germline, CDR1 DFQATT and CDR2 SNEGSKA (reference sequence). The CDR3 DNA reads TGCAGTGCTAGATCCGAAGCCCGACGAGGTTGGGGTTCTAATGAAAAACTGTTTTTT. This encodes CSARSEARRGWGSNEKLFF.

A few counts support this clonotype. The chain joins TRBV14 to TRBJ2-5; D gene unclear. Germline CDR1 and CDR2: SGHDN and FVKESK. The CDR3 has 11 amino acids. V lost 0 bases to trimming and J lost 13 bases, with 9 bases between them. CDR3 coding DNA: TGTGCCAGCAGCCAAGACCTCGTTCTGTACTTC. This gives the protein CASSQDLVLYF.

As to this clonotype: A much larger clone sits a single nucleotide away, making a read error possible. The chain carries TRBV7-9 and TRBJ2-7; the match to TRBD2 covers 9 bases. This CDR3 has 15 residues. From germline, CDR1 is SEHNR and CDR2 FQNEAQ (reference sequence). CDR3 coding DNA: TGTGCCTGCAGCCCCGGACTAGCGCTACCCTACGAGCAGTACTTC. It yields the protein CACSPGLALPYEQYF.

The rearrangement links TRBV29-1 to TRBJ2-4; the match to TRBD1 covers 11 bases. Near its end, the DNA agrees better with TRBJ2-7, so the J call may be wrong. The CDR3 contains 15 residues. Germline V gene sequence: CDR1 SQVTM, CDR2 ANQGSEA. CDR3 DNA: TGCAGCGTTGAAAAGCCCGGGACAGGGGGGTACGAGCAGTACTTC. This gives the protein CSVEKPGTGGYEQYF.

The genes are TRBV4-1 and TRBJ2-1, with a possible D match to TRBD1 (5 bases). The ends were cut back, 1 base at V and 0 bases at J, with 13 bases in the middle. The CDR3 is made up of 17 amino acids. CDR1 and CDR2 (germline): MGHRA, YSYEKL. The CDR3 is CASSQGISGNSYNEQFF. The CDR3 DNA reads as TGCGCCAGCAGCCAAGGCATATCAGGGAACTCCTACAATGAGCAGTTCTTC.

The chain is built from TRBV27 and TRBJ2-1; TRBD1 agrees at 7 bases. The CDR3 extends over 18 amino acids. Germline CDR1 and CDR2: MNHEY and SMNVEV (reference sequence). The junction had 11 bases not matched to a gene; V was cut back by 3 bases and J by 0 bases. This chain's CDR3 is CASSFRTGTESSYNEQFF. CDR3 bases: TGTGCCAGCAGTTTCCGGACAGGAACCGAAAGCTCCTACAATGAGCAGTTCTTC.

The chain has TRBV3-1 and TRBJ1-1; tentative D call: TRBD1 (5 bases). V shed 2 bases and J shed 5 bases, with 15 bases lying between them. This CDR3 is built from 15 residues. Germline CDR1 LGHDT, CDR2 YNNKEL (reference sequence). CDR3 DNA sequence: TGTGCCAGCAGCCAAATCGGGGCCGGGAAAACTGAAGCTTTCTTT. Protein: CASSQIGAGKTEAFF.

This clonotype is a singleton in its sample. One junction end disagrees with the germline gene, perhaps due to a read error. The DNA for the CDR3 is TGTGCCAGCAGCCAAGACCGACGGCAGCCCCAACATTTT. Translating it yields CASSQDRRQPQHF. The J gene is TRBJ1-5, the V gene TRBV4-2; D is ambiguous. This CDR3 has 13 residues. Germline CDR1 LGHNA, CDR2 YNFKEQ.

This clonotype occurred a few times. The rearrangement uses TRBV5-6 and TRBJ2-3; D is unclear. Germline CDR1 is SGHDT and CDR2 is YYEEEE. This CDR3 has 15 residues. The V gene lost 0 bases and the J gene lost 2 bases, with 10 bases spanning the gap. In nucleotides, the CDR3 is TGTGCCAGCAGCTTGGTTGGCCAAGACACAGATACGCAGTATTTT. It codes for CASSLVGQDTDTQYF.

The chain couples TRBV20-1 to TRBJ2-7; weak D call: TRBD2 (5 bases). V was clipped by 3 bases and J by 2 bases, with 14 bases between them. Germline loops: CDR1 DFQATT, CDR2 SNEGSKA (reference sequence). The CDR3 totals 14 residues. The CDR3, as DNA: TGCAGTGCTAGTTCCCAGCGGCAACCCTACGAGCAGTACTTC. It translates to CSASSQRQPYEQYF.

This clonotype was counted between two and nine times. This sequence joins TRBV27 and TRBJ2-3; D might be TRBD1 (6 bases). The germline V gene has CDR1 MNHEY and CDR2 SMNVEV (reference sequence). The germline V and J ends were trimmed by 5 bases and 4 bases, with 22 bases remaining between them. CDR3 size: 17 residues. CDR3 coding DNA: TGTGCCAGCAGTCCAGGGGCTAGTCCCAGGCTGGCAGATACGCAGTATTTT. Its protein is CASSPGASPRLADTQYF.

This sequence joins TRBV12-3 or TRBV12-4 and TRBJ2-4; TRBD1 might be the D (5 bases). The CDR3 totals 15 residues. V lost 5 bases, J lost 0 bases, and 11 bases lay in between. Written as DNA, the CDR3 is TGTGCCAGCAGTGCTGAGCAGGGAGCCAAAAACATTCAGTACTTC. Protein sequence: CASSAEQGAKNIQYF.